This is a list of T cell receptor beta chains from one sample in a study of blood T cell repertoires in COVID-19. Method: immunoSEQ multiplex PCR; TCRdb's copy keeps in-frame clones and lacks some. This table has about 180,000 clones, roughly 82% appearing once. Sequencing was done on a sample of PBMCs or T cells enriched from blood (not recorded which). The receptors stem from a man aged 45 to 65 who had recovered from COVID-19. Both conserved end residues are part of each CDR3. D genes are given only for firm matches. Size is omitted from some rows. Given values are once, few, many or a class for expanded clones.

>TRBD1|-|TRBV7-2|TRBJ1-3
CASSLDKGADTIYF
TGTGCCAGCAGCTTAGACAAGGGGGCGGACACCATATATTTT
>TRBD1|once|TRBV13|TRBJ2-1
CASSLVDGDRRRGVKQFF
TGTGCCAGCAGCTTAGTAGACGGGGACAGGCGTAGGGGTGTGAAGCAGTTCTTC
>TRBD1|-|TRBV11-2|TRBJ1-6
CASSLDRTGGSPLHF
TGTGCCAGCAGCTTAGATCGGACAGGGGGTTCACCCCTCCACTTT
>-|once|TRBV10-3|TRBJ2-7
CAISESTGSSSAEQYF
TGTGCCATCAGTGAGTCGACTGGGTCCTCGTCCGCCGAGCAGTACTTC
>-|-|TRBV5-5|TRBJ1-2
CASSPYSGVYGYTF
TGTGCCAGCAGCCCGTACTCAGGGGTCTATGGCTACACCTTC
>-|-|TRBV19|TRBJ1-1
CATVERNTEAFF
TGTGCCACGGTAGAGAGGAACACTGAAGCTTTCTTT
>-|-|TRBV29-1|TRBJ2-1
CSVSRGATEQFF
TGCAGCGTCAGCAGGGGCGCGACGGAGCAGTTCTTC
>TRBD1|-|TRBV5-1|TRBJ2-5
CASSLETGGQETQYF
TGCGCCAGCAGCTTGGAGACAGGGGGCCAAGAGACCCAGTACTTC
>-|-|TRBV5-6|TRBJ1-6
CASSFPGNVDSPLHF
TGTGCCAGCAGCTTCCCAGGGAACGTAGATTCACCCCTCCACTTT
>-|-|TRBV7-9|TRBJ1-3
CASSLGLLSGNTIYF
TGTGCCAGCAGCTTAGGACTGCTCTCTGGAAACACCATATATTTT
>-|few|TRBV11-3|TRBJ1-1
CASSLEIGEDTLGTEAFF
TGTGCCAGCAGCTTAGAAATTGGGGAGGACACTCTGGGCACTGAAGCTTTCTTT
>-|-|TRBV5-1|TRBJ1-3
CASSFGGWGLWGNTIYF
TGCGCCAGCAGCTTTGGTGGCTGGGGGCTGTGGGGAAACACCATATATTTT
>TRBD2|-|TRBV18|TRBJ2-3
CASAELAALSTDTQYF
TGTGCCAGCGCCGAACTAGCGGCCCTTAGCACAGATACGCAGTATTTT
>TRBD1|-|TRBV5-1|TRBJ2-5
CASSLWGQGASETQYF
TGCGCCAGCAGCTTGTGGGGACAGGGGGCTTCGGAGACCCAGTACTTC
>TRBD1|-|TRBV6-5|TRBJ1-2
CASSYPQGGDYGYTF
TGTGCCAGCAGTTACCCCCAGGGGGGCGACTATGGCTACACCTTC
>TRBD1|-|TRBV6-5|TRBJ1-5
CASSYSGQGNQPQHF
TGTGCCAGCAGTTACTCGGGACAGGGCAATCAGCCCCAGCATTTT
>TRBD1|-|TRBV11-2|TRBJ1-2
CASSHRQGQYGYTF
TGTGCCAGCAGCCACAGACAGGGCCAATATGGCTACACCTTC
>-|-|TRBV3-1/TRBV3-2|TRBJ1-2
CASSQGAYYGYTF
TGTGCCAGCAGCCAAGGGGCCTACTATGGCTACACCTTC